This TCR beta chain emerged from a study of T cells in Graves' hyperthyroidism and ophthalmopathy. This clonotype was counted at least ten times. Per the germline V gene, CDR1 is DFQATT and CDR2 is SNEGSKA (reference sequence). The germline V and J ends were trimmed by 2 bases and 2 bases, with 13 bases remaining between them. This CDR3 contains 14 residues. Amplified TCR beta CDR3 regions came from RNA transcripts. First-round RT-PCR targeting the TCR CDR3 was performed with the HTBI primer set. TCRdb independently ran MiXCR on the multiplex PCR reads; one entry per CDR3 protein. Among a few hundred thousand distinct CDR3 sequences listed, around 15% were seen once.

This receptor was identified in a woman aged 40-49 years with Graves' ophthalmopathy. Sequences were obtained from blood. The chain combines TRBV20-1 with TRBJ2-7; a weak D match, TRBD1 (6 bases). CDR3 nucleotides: TGCAGTGCTAGACCGCTGGGACACACCTACGAGCAGTACTTC. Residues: CSARPLGHTYEQYF.